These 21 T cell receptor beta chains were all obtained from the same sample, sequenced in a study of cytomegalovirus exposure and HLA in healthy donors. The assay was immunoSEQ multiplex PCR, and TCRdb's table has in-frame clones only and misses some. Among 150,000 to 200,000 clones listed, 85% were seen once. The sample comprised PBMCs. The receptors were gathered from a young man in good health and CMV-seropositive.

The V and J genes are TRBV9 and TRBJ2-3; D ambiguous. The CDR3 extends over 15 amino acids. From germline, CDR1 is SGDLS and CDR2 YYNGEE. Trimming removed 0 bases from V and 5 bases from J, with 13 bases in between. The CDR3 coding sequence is TGTGCCAGCAGCGTAGTTGAGGCAGTTCAAGATACGCAGTATTTT. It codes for CASSVVEAVQDTQYF.

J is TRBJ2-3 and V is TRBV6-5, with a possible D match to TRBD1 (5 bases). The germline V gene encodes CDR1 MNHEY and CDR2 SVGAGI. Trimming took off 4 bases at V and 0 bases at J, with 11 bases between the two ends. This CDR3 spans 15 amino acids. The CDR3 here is CASSSDSPSTDTQYF. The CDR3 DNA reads TGTGCCAGCAGTTCCGACAGCCCTAGCACAGATACGCAGTATTTT.

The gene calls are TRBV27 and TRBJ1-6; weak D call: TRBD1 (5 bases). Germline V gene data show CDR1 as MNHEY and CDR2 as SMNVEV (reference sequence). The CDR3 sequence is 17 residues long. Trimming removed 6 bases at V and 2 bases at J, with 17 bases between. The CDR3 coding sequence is TGTGCCAGCAGCCAGATCACAGGAATGCCCTATAATTCACCCCTCCACTTT. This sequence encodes CASSQITGMPYNSPLHF.

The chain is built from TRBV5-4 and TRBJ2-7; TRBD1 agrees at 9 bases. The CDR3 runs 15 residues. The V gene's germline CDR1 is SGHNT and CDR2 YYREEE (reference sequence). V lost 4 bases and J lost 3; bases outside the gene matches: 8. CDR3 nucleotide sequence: TGTGCCAGCAGCCTCCGTTGGACAGGGGTCTACGAGCAGTACTTC. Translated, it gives CASSLRWTGVYEQYF.

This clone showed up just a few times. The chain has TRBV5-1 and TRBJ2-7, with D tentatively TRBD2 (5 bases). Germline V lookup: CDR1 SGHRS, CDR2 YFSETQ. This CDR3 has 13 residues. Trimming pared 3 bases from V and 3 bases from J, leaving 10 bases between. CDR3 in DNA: TGCGCCAGCAGCTCAGGACTCATCTACGAGCAGTACTTC. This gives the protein CASSSGLIYEQYF.

CDR3: CASSLRTGNTEAFF. The DNA for the CDR3 is TGCGCCAGCAGCTTACGGACAGGGAACACTGAAGCTTTCTTT. The V call is TRBV5-1, the J call TRBJ1-1; 7 bases fit TRBD1. CDR3 length: 14 residues. Germline V gene data show CDR1 as SGHRS and CDR2 as YFSETQ. V lost 2 bases and J lost 1; bases outside the gene matches: 2. The variable domain in full, with the rest retrieved from reference TRBV5-1 and TRBJ1-1, is KAGVTQTPRYLIKTRGQQVTLSCSPISGHRSVSWYQQTPGQGLQFLFEYFSETQRNKGNFPGRFSGRQFSNSRSEMNVSTLELGDSALYLCASSLRTGNTEAFFGQGTRLTVV.

The CDR3: CASSFGTGTYEQYF. CDR3 DNA: TGTGCCAGTAGTTTCGGGACAGGGACCTACGAGCAGTACTTC. This chain joins TRBV19 and TRBJ2-7; 9 nucleotides line up with TRBD1. Germline V lookup: CDR1 LNHDA, CDR2 SQIVND (reference sequence). The trim removed 5 bases at V and 2 bases at J, leaving 4 bases unmatched. The CDR3 contains 14 residues. Complete variable domain (other parts from reference TRBV19 and TRBJ2-7): DGGITQSPKYLFRKEGQNVTLSCEQNLNHDAMYWYRQDPGQGLRLIYYSQIVNDFQKGDIAEGYSVSREKKESFPLTVTSAQKNPTAFYLCASSFGTGTYEQYFGPGTRLTVT.

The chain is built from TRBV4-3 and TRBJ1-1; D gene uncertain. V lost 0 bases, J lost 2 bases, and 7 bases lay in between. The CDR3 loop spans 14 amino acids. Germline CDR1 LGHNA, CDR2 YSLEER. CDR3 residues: CASSQDPVNTEAFF. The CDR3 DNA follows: TGCGCCAGCAGCCAAGATCCAGTCAACACTGAAGCTTTCTTT.

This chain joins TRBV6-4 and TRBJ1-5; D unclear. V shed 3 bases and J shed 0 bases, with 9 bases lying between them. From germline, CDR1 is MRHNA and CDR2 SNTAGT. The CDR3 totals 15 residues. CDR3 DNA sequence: TGTGCCAGCAGTGAAGATGGGCTTAGCAATCAGCCCCAGCATTTT. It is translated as CASSEDGLSNQPQHF.

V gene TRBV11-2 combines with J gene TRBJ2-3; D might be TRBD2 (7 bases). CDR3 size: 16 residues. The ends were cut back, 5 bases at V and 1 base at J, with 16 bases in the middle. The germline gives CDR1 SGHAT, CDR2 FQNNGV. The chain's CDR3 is CASSPWGGAGTDTQYF. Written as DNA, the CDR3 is TGTGCCAGCAGCCCCTGGGGGGGGGCTGGCACAGATACGCAGTATTTT.

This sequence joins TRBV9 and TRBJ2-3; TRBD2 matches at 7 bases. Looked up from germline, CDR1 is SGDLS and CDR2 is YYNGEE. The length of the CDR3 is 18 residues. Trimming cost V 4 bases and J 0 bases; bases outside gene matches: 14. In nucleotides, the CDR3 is TGTGCCAGCAGCATTCCCCGTTCTGGGGGGGTCAGCACAGATACGCAGTATTTT. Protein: CASSIPRSGGVSTDTQYF.

The CDR3 region has the DNA TGTGCCAGCAGCGGACGACTAGGCGGGGAGACCCAGTACTTC. It yields the protein CASSGRLGGETQYF. This chain uses TRBV7-2 with TRBJ2-5, with TRBD2 as a possible D gene (6 bases). The CDR3 contains 14 residues. The V end lost 5 bases, the J end lost 5 bases, and 15 bases lay between the germline ends. CDR1 is SGHTA, CDR2 FQGNSA, per germline.

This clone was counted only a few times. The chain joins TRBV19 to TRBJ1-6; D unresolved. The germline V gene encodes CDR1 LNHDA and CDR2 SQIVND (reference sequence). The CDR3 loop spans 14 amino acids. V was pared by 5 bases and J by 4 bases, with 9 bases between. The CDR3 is CASSGLRYNSPLHF. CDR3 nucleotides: TGTGCCAGTAGTGGACTGAGGTATAATTCACCCCTCCACTTT.

CDR3 in DNA: TGCGCCAGCAGGGGAGAGGGAAATTCACCCCTCCACTTT. As protein: CASRGEGNSPLHF. The V gene is TRBV5-1, the J gene TRBJ1-6; D not certain. Deletions cut 5 bases from V and 7 bases from J, with 10 bases between. In germline, CDR1 is SGHRS, CDR2 YFSETQ. The CDR3 is 13 amino acids.

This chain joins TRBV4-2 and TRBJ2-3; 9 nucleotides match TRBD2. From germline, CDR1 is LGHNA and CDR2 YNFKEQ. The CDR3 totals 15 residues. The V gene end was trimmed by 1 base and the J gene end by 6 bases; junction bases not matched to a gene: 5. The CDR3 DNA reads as TGTGCCAGCAGCCAAGGGGGTAGCGGGGGTGATACGCAGTATTTT. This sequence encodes CASSQGGSGGDTQYF.

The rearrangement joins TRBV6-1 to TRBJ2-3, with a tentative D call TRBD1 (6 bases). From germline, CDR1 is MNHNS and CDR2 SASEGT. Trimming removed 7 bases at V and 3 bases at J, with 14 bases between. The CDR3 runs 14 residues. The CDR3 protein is CASIGQLMTDTQYF. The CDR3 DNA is TGTGCCAGCATTGGACAGTTGATGACAGATACGCAGTATTTT.

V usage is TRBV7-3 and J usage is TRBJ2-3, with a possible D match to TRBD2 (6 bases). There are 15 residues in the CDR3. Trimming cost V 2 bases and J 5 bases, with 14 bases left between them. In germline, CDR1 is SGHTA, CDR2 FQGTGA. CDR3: CASSLGIGGRDTQYF. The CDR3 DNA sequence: TGTGCCAGCAGCTTAGGAATCGGGGGTCGAGATACGCAGTATTTT.

CDR3 sequence: CASSEPRDMMAQNQPQHF. CDR3 bases: TGCGCCAGCAGTGAGCCCCGGGACATGATGGCACAAAATCAGCCCCAGCATTTT. V and J are TRBV10-2 and TRBJ1-5; tentatively, D is TRBD1 (6 bases). The CDR3 length is 18 residues. Germline V lookup: CDR1 WSHSY, CDR2 SAAADI. V was cut by 2 bases and J by 4 bases, with 21 bases left in between.

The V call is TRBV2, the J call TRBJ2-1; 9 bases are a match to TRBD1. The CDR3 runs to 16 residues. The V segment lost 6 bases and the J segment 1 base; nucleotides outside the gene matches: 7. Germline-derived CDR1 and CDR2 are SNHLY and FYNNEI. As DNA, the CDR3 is TGTGCCAGCAGCGGACAGGGGACTATGTCCTACAATGAGCAGTTCTTC. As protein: CASSGQGTMSYNEQFF.

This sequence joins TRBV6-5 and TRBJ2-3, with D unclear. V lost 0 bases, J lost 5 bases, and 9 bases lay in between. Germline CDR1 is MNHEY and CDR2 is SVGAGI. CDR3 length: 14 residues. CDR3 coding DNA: TGTGCCAGCAGTTACTCGGCAGGTCAAGATACGCAGTATTTT. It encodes CASSYSAGQDTQYF.

This chain's CDR3 is CASSYEQGEDEQYF. CDR3 in DNA: TGTGCCAGCAGTTACGAACAGGGGGAAGACGAGCAGTACTTC. The chain joins TRBV6-5 to TRBJ2-7, with 8 nucleotides matching TRBD1. This CDR3 contains 14 residues. The germline V gene has CDR1 MNHEY and CDR2 SVGAGI. The trim removed 2 bases at V and 5 bases at J, leaving 5 bases unmatched.